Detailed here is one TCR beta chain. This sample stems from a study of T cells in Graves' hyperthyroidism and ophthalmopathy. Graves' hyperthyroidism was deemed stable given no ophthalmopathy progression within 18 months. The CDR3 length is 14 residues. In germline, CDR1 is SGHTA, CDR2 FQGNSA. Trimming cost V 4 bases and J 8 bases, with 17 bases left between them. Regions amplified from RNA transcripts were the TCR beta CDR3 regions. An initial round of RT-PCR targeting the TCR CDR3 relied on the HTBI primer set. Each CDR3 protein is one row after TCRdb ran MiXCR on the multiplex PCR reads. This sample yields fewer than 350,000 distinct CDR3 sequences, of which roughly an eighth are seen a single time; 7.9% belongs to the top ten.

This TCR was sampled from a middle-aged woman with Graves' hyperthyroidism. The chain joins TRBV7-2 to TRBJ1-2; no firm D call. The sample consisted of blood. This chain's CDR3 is CASSWPGMPGGYTF. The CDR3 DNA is TGTGCCAGCAGCTGGCCCGGCATGCCGGGAGGCTACACCTTC.